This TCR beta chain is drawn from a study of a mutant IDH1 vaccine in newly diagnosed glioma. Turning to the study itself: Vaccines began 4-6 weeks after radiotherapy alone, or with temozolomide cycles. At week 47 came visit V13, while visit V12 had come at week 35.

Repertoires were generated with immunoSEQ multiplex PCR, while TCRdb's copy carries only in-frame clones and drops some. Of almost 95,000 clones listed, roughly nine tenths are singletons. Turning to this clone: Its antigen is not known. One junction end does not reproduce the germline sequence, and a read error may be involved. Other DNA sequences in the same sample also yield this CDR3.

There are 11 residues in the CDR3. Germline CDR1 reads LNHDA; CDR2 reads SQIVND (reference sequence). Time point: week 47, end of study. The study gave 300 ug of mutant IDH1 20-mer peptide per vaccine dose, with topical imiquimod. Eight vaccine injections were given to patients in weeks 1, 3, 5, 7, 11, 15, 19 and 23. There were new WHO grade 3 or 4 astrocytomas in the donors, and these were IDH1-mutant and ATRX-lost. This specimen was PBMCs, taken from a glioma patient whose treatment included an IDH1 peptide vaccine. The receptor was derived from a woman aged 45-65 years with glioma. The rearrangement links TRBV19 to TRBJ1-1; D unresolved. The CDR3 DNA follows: TGTGCCAGTAGCTCCTCTTGGACTGCTTTTTTT. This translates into CASSSSWTAFF.